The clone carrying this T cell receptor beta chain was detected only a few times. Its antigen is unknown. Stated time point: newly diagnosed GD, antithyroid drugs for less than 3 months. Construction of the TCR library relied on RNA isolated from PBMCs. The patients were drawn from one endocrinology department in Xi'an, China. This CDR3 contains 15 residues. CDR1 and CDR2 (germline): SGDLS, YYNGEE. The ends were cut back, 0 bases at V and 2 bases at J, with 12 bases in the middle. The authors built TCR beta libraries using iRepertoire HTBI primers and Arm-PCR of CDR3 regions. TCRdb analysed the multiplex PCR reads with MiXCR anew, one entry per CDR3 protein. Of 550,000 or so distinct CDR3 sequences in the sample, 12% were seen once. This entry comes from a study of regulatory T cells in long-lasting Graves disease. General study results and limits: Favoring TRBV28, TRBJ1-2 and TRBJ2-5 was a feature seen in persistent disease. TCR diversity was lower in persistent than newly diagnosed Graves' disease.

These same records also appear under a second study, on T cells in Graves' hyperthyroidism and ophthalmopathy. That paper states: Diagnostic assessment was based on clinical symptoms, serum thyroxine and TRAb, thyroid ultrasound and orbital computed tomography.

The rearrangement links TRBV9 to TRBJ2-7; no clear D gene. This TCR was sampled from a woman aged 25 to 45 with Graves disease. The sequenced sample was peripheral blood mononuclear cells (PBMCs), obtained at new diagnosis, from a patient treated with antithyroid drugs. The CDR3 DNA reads TGTGCCAGCAGCGTAGGGTTAGTAAGCCCCTACGAGCAGTACTTC. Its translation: CASSVGLVSPYEQYF.